One and the same sample provided the 22 T cell receptor beta chains below, sequenced in a study of control samples from healthy donors and cancer patients. The method was immunoSEQ multiplex PCR; TCRdb's version includes in-frame clones alone and lacks a portion of them. Of 150,000 or so clones listed, around nine tenths were seen once; the top ten hold 2.5% to 3%. Material: blood. Receptors were obtained from a man in his forties in good health.

The chain uses TRBV5-4 and TRBJ2-1; maybe TRBD1 (5 bases). The germline V and J ends were trimmed by 5 bases and 1 base, with 13 bases remaining between them. CDR1 is SGHNT, CDR2 YYREEE, per germline (reference sequence). This CDR3 region has 15 residues. In DNA, the CDR3 is TGTGCCAGCAGGAACGACAGAACTTCCTACAATGAGCAGTTCTTC. It yields the protein CASRNDRTSYNEQFF.

The chain employs TRBV3-1 (or the pseudogene TRBV3-2) and TRBJ2-7, with unresolved D. The length of the CDR3 is 15 residues. The V and J ends lost 2 bases and 2 bases respectively, with 13 bases between them. Germline assignment: CDR1 LGHDT and CDR2 YNNKEL (reference sequence). The CDR3 here is CASSQYSTTTYEQYF. The CDR3 DNA sequence: TGTGCCAGCAGCCAATATTCCACTACTACCTACGAGCAGTACTTC.

This rearrangement joins TRBV9 to TRBJ1-1; D is unresolved. Germline loops: CDR1 SGDLS, CDR2 YYNGEE. The length of the CDR3 is 14 residues. V gave up 3 bases and J gave up 1 base, with 10 bases separating them. The CDR3 region is CASSGRQANTEAFF. The CDR3 DNA reads as TGTGCCAGCAGCGGCAGGCAAGCGAACACTGAAGCTTTCTTT. The complete variable domain, with remaining parts taken from reference TRBV9 and TRBJ1-1, reads DSGVTQTPKHLITATGQRVTLRCSPRSGDLSVYWYQQSLDQGLQFLIQYYNGEERAKGNILERFSAQQFPDLHSELNLSSLELGDSALYFCASSGRQANTEAFFGQGTRLTVV.

V is TRBV18 and J is TRBJ1-4, with D uncertain. Trimming removed 0 bases from V and 8 bases from J, with 7 bases in between. The CDR3 runs 13 residues. CDR1 and CDR2 from the germline V gene are KGHSH and LQKENI. CDR3 in DNA: TGTGCCAGCTCACCACCGATGGGAGAAAAACTGTTTTTT. It codes for CASSPPMGEKLFF.

The CDR3, as DNA: TGTGCCAGCAGCCCCTACCTCGGAAGGGCTGGCGGGGAGCTGTTTTTT. Its protein is CASSPYLGRAGGELFF. V and J are TRBV7-3 and TRBJ2-2; no firm D call. CDR1 is SGHTA, CDR2 FQGTGA, per germline. CDR3 length: 16 amino acids. Trimming removed 5 bases from V and 7 bases from J, with 20 bases in between.

The chain uses TRBV7-2 and TRBJ2-1; no reliable D call. Germline V CDR1 and CDR2: SGHTA, FQGNSA. V shed 5 bases and J shed 5 bases, with 10 bases lying between them. This CDR3 has 13 residues. CDR3 nucleotide sequence: TGTGCCAGCAGCGACGTCATTCACAATGAGCAGTTCTTC. Protein sequence: CASSDVIHNEQFF. Using reference TRBV7-2 and TRBJ2-1 for the parts outside the CDR3, the full variable domain is GAGVSQSPSNKVTEKGKDVELRCDPISGHTALYWYRQSLGQGLEFLIYFQGNSAPDKSGLPSDRFSAERTGGSVSTLTIQRTQQEDSAVYLCASSDVIHNEQFFGPGTRLTVL.

The V and J genes are TRBV5-6 and TRBJ1-6; D is unclear. The ends were cut back, 0 bases at V and 10 bases at J, with 5 bases in the middle. Per the germline V gene, CDR1 is SGHDT and CDR2 is YYEEEE. This CDR3 has 12 amino acids. The CDR3 nucleotides are TGTGCCAGCAGCTTGGTTAAGTCACCCCTCCACTTT. Translated: CASSLVKSPLHF.

The chain uses TRBV12-3 or TRBV12-4 and TRBJ2-2; D ambiguous. Trimming left V 7 bases short and J 7 bases short, with 13 bases between. CDR3 length: 13 residues. As DNA, the CDR3 is TGTGCCAGCACCCCTGCTGGGTTCGGGGAGCTGTTTTTT. Protein product: CASTPAGFGELFF.

V and J are TRBV6-1 and TRBJ1-6; D gene ambiguous. The CDR3 spans 15 residues. CDR1 and CDR2 (germline): MNHNS, SASEGT. V lost 0 bases, J lost 7 bases, and 10 bases lay in between. CDR3 sequence reads: CASSEARGWNSPLHF. For the CDR3, the DNA is TGTGCCAGCAGTGAAGCGCGCGGCTGGAATTCACCCCTCCACTTT.

J is TRBJ1-4 and V is TRBV1. TRBV1 is an annotated pseudogene. The CDR3 is 13 residues long. The CDR3 nucleotides are TGCACCAGCAGCCACCCTTACCGCAACAAACTGTTTTTT. This sequence encodes CTSSHPYRNKLFF.

The chain combines TRBV6-1 with TRBJ2-3, with a possible D match to TRBD1 (6 bases). Trimming removed 2 bases at V and 0 bases at J, with 24 bases between. CDR1 MNHNS and CDR2 SASEGT come from the germline V gene. This CDR3 has 20 residues. The CDR3 region has the DNA TGTGCCAGCAGTGAAAGGGTTCATGGGTTCGGACAGACTAGCACAGATACGCAGTATTTT. As protein: CASSERVHGFGQTSTDTQYF.

This chain uses TRBV2 with TRBJ1-2, with TRBD1 as a possible D gene (6 bases). Germline V gene data show CDR1 as SNHLY and CDR2 as FYNNEI. The CDR3 is 14 residues long. V gave up 6 bases and J gave up 3 bases, with 14 bases separating them. In DNA form, the CDR3 reads TGTGCCAGCAGGGTTGGGGGGGGCCACTATGGCTACACCTTC. This sequence encodes CASRVGGGHYGYTF.

The chain is built from TRBV7-9 and TRBJ1-2; 9 bases are shared with TRBD1. CDR1 SEHNR and CDR2 FQNEAQ come from the germline V gene (reference sequence). V gave up 4 bases and J gave up 6 bases; unmatched junction bases: 3. The CDR3 extends over 13 amino acids. The CDR3 nucleotides are TGTGCCAGCAGCTCCCGGGACAGGGATGGCTACACCTTC. Its translation: CASSSRDRDGYTF.

The rearrangement links TRBV5-1 to TRBJ2-7, with D tentatively TRBD1 (5 bases). V lost 3 bases and J 2 bases, leaving 12 bases between the germline ends. The germline gives CDR1 SGHRS, CDR2 YFSETQ. The CDR3 is 14 residues long. The CDR3 DNA reads as TGCGCCAGCAGCTACGGCAGGGTTACCTACGAGCAGTACTTC. This gives the protein CASSYGRVTYEQYF.

The V and J genes are TRBV5-6 and TRBJ2-5; tentative D call: TRBD1 (6 bases). CDR1 and CDR2 (germline): SGHDT, YYEEEE. CDR3 length: 16 amino acids. With 1 base removed from V and 3 bases from J, the gap between germline ends came to 16 bases. The CDR3: CASSLWGPTLEETQYF. The CDR3 bases are TGTGCCAGCAGCTTGTGGGGGCCCACTCTCGAAGAGACCCAGTACTTC.

The V gene is TRBV7-9, the J gene TRBJ2-3; 8 positions agree with TRBD2. V dropped 5 bases and J dropped 2; count of bases not matched to a gene: 9. CDR1 and CDR2 (germline): SEHNR, FQNEAQ (reference sequence). The CDR3 totals 16 residues. Here the CDR3 DNA reads TGTGCCAGCAGCCCTGGGGCTAGCGGGTTCACAGATACGCAGTATTTT. It specifies CASSPGASGFTDTQYF.

The J gene is TRBJ1-6, the V gene TRBV27, with D tentatively TRBD1 (5 bases). The V end lost 2 bases, the J end lost 9 bases, and 17 bases lay between the germline ends. The length of the CDR3 is 16 residues. From germline, CDR1 is MNHEY and CDR2 SMNVEV (reference sequence). The CDR3 DNA is TGTGCCAGCAGTTTAACGGGGCTAAGAAGCAGTTCACCCCTCCACTTT. As protein: CASSLTGLRSSSPLHF.

This clone has just a few counts. J is TRBJ1-1 and V is TRBV9, with 9 bases lining up with TRBD1. Germline assignment: CDR1 SGDLS and CDR2 YYNGEE. The V and J ends lost 3 bases and 8 bases, in that order; junction bases with no gene match: 11. The CDR3 loop spans 15 amino acids. CDR3 protein: CASSGVGQGRWEAFF. The CDR3 nucleotides read TGTGCCAGCAGCGGAGTAGGACAGGGGAGATGGGAAGCTTTCTTT. The variable domain in full, with the rest retrieved from reference TRBV9 and TRBJ1-1, is DSGVTQTPKHLITATGQRVTLRCSPRSGDLSVYWYQQSLDQGLQFLIQYYNGEERAKGNILERFSAQQFPDLHSELNLSSLELGDSALYFCASSGVGQGRWEAFFGQGTRLTVV.

This sequence joins TRBV3-1 (or the pseudogene TRBV3-2) and TRBJ1-2; no definite D call. Per the germline V gene, CDR1 is LGHDT and CDR2 is YNNKEL (reference sequence). The CDR3 consists of 13 residues. V lost 4 bases to trimming and J lost 10 bases, with 16 bases between them. DNA of the CDR3: TGTGCCAGCAGCCGAGGCAGTCTGTATTACTACACCTTC. Its protein is CASSRGSLYYYTF.

The chain recombines TRBV4-1 with TRBJ1-6, with TRBD1 as a possible D gene (6 bases). This CDR3 is 16 amino acids long. V was cut by 2 bases and J by 4 bases, with 12 bases left in between. Germline V CDR1 and CDR2: MGHRA, YSYEKL. The CDR3 DNA sequence: TGCGCCAGCAGCCAAAAGGGGGGTAATTATAATTCACCCCTCCACTTT. This codes for CASSQKGGNYNSPLHF.

The V and J genes are TRBV7-8 and TRBJ1-6; D uncertain. Germline CDR1 is SGHVS and CDR2 is FQNEAQ. V was trimmed by 1 base and J by 5 bases, leaving 6 bases between them. The CDR3 extends over 14 amino acids. CDR3 nucleotide sequence: TGTGCCAGCAGCTTAGGCCCTAATAATTCACCCCTCCACTTT. Residues: CASSLGPNNSPLHF.

This clone was observed a single time. This sequence joins TRBV19 and TRBJ1-5, with 8 bases fitting TRBD1. CDR3 length equals 15 residues. Germline-derived CDR1 and CDR2 are LNHDA and SQIVND (reference sequence). The junction had 6 bases not matched to a gene; V was cut back by 6 bases and J by 2 bases. The CDR3 DNA reads TGTGCCAGTAGGCAGACAGGGGTTGGCAATCAGCCCCAGCATTTT. It specifies CASRQTGVGNQPQHF.